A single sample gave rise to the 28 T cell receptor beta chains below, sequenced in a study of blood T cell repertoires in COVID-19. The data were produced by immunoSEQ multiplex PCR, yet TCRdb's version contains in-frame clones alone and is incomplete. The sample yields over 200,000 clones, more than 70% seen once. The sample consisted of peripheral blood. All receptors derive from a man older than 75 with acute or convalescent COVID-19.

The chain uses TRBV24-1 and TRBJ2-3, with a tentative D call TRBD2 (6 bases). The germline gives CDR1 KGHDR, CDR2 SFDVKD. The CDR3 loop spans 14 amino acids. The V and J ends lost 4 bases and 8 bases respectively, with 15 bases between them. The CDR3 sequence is CATSETPSGGTQYF. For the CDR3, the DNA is TGTGCCACCAGTGAGACTCCGTCCGGGGGTACGCAGTATTTT.

The CDR3 bases are TGCGCCAGCAGCCCGTCTACGGCTAGAAGCCACCCAGATACGCAGTATTTT. Translation gives CASSPSTARSHPDTQYF. The chain combines TRBV5-1 with TRBJ2-3; D call uncertain. In germline, CDR1 is SGHRS, CDR2 YFSETQ. The CDR3 extends over 17 amino acids. Trimming took off 4 bases at V and 4 bases at J, with 22 bases between the two ends.

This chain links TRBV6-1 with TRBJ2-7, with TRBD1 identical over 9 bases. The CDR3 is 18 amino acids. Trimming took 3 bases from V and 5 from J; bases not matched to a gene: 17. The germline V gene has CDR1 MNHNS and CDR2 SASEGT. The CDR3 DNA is TGTGCCAGCAGTGAGGGGACAGGGAAAACCGGTAGGGCCCACGAGCAGTACTTC. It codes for CASSEGTGKTGRAHEQYF.

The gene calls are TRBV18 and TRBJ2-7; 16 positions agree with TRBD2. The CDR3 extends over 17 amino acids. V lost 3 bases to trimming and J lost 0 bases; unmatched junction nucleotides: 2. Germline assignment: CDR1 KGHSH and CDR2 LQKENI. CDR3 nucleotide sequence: TGTGCCAGCTCACCGGGACTAGCGGGAGGGCACTCCTACGAGCAGTACTTC. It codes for CASSPGLAGGHSYEQYF.

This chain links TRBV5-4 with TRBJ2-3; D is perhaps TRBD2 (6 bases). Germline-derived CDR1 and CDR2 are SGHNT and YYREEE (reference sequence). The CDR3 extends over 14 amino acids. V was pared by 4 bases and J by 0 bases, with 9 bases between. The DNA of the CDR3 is TGTGCCAGCAGCCCAGGGACTAGCACAGATACGCAGTATTTT. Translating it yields CASSPGTSTDTQYF.

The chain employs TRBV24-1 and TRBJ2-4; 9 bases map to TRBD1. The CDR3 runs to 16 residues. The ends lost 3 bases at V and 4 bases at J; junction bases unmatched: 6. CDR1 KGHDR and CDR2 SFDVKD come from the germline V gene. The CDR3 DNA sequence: TGTGCCACCAGTGATAGTCGACAGGGGGTAAAAAACATTCAGTACTTC. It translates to CATSDSRQGVKNIQYF.

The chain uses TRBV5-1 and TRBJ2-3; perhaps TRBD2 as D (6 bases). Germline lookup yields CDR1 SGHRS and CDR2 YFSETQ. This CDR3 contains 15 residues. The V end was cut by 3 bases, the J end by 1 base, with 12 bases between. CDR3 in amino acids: CASSSGRTGTDTQYF. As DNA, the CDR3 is TGCGCCAGCAGCTCCGGGAGAACGGGCACAGATACGCAGTATTTT.

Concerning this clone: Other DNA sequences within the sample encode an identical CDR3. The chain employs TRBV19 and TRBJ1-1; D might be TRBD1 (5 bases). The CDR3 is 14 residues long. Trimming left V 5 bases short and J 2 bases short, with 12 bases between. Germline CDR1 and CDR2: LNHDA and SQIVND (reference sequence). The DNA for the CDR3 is TGTGCCAGTAGTTCTGGGCAGGGAAACACTGAAGCTTTCTTT. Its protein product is CASSSGQGNTEAFF.

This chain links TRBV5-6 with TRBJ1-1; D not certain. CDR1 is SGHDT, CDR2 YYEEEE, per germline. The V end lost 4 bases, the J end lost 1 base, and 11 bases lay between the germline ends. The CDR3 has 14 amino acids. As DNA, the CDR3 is TGTGCCAGCAGCCCCCCACAGAGGAACACTGAAGCTTTCTTT. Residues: CASSPPQRNTEAFF.

The CDR3 nucleotides read TGCAGCGTTCGGGAAGGGGGCGTTTACGAGCAGTACTTC. Residues: CSVREGGVYEQYF. The rearrangement joins TRBV29-1 to TRBJ2-7; TRBD1 agrees at 7 bases. Germline lookup yields CDR1 SQVTM and CDR2 ANQGSEA. The CDR3 sequence is 13 residues long. V was pared by 5 bases and J by 4 bases, with 8 bases of the junction left unmatched.

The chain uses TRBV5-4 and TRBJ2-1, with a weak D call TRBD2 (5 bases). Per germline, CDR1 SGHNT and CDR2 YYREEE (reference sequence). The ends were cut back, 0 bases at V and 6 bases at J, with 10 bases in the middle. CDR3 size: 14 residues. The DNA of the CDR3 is TGTGCCAGCAGCTTGGGCGGGTTGTTCAATGAGCAGTTCTTC. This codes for CASSLGGLFNEQFF.

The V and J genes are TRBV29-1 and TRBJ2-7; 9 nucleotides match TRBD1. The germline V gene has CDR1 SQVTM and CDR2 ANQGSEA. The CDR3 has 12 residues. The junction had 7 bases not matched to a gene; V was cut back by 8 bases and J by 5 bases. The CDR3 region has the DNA TGCAGCTCCCGGGACAGGGCCCACGAGCAGTACTTC. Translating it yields CSSRDRAHEQYF.

The CDR3 spells CASSRDSISTDTQYF. The CDR3 DNA is TGTGCCAGCAGCAGGGACAGCATTAGCACAGATACGCAGTATTTT. This chain joins TRBV5-4 and TRBJ2-3; TRBD1 matches 7 bases. This CDR3 is built from 15 residues. Germline V gives CDR1 SGHNT, CDR2 YYREEE (reference sequence). J lost 0 bases, V lost 4 bases, and 5 bases had no gene match.

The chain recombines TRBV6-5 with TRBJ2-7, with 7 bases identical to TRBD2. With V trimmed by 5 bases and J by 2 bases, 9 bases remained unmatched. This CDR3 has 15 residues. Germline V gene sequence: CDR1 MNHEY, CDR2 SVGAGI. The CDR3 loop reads CASSIPGLFTYEQYF. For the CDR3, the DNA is TGTGCCAGCAGTATCCCGGGACTATTCACCTACGAGCAGTACTTC.

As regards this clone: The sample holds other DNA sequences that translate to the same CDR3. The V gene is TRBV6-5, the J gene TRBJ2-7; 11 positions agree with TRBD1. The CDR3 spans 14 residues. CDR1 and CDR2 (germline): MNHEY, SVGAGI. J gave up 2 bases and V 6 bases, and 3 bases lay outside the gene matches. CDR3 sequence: CASSRTGGPYEQYF. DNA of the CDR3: TGTGCCAGCAGCCGGACAGGGGGCCCCTACGAGCAGTACTTC.

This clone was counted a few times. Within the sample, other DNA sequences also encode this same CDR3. The CDR3 loop reads CASSVGPGTNEKLFF. In nucleotides, the CDR3 is TGTGCCAGCAGCGTAGGCCCCGGAACTAATGAAAAACTGTTTTTT. This rearrangement joins TRBV9 to TRBJ1-4; D not resolved. V was clipped by 0 bases and J by 1 base, with 7 bases between them. Germline lookup yields CDR1 SGDLS and CDR2 YYNGEE. The CDR3 runs to 15 residues.

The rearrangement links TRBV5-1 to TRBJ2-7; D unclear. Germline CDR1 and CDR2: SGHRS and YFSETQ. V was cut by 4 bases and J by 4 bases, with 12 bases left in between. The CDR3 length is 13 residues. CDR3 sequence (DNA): TGCGCCAGCAGCACCAACACGTTTTACGAGCAGTACTTC. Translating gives CASSTNTFYEQYF.

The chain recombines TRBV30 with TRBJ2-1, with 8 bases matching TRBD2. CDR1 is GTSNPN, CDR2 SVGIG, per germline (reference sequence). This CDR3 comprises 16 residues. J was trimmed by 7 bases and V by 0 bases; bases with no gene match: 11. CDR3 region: CAWSVLGLAGENEQFF. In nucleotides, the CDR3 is TGTGCCTGGAGTGTACTTGGGCTAGCGGGCGAGAATGAGCAGTTCTTC.

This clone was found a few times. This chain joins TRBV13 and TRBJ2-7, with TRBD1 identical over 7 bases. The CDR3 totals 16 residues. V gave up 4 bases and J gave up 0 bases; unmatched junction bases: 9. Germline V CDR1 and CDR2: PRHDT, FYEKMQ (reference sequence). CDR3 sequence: CASSSEGQKSSYEQYF. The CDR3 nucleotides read TGTGCCAGCAGCTCCGAGGGACAGAAGAGCTCCTACGAGCAGTACTTC.

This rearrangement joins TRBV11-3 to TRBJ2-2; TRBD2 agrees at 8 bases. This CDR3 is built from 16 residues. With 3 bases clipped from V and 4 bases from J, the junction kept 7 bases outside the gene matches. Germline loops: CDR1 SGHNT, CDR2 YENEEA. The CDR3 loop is CASSLKRGTSTGELFF. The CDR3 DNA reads TGTGCCAGCAGCTTGAAGCGGGGGACCTCCACCGGGGAGCTGTTTTTT.

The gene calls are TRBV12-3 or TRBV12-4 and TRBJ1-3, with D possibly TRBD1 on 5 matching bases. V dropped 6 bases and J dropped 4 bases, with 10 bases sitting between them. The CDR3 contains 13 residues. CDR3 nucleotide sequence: TGTGCCAGCAGACCCGGGGGAGGAAACACCATATATTTT. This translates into CASRPGGGNTIYF.

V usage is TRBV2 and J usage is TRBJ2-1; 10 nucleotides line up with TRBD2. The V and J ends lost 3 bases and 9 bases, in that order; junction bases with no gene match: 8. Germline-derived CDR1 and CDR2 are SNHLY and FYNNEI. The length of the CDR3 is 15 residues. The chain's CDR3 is CASSDSLAGVGEQFF. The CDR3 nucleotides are TGTGCCAGCAGTGATAGCCTAGCGGGAGTTGGTGAGCAGTTCTTC. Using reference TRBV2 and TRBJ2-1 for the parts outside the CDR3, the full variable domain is EPEVTQTPSHQVTQMGQEVILRCVPISNHLYFYWYRQILGQKVEFLVSFYNNEISEKSEIFDDQFSVERPDGSNFTLKIRSTKLEDSAMYFCASSDSLAGVGEQFFGPGTRLTVL.

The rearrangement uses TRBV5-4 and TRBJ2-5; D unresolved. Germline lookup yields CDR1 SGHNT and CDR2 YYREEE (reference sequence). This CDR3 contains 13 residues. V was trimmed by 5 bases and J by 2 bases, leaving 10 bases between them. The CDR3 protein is CASRLKDQETQYF. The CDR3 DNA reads TGTGCCAGCAGGCTAAAAGATCAAGAGACCCAGTACTTC.

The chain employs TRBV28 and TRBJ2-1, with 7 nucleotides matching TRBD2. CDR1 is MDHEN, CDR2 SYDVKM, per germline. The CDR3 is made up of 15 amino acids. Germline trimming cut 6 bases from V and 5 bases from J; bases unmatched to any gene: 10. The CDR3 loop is CASSLAASGDNEQFF. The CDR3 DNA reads TGTGCCAGCAGCCTTGCGGCTAGCGGAGACAATGAGCAGTTCTTC.

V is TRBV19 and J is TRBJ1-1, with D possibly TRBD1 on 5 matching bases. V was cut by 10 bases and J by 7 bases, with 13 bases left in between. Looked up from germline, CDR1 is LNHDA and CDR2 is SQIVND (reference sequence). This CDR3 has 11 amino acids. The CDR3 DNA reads TGTGCCACCCTCTCCGGGGGTGAAGCTTTCTTT. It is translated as CATLSGGEAFF.

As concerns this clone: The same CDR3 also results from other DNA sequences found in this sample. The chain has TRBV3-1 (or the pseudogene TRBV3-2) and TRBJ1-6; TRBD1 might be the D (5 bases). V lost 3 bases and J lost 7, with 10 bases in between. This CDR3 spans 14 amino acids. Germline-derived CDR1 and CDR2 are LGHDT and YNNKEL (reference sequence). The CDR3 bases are TGTGCCAGCAGCCAGGGGCAAGACAATTCACCCCTCCACTTT. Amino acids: CASSQGQDNSPLHF.

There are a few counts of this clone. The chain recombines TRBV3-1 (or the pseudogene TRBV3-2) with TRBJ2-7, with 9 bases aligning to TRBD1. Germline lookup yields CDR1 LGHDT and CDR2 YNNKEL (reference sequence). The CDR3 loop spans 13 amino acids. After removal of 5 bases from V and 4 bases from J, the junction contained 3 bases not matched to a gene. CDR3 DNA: TGTGCCAGCAGCGACAGGGGGTTGTACGAGCAGTACTTC. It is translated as CASSDRGLYEQYF.

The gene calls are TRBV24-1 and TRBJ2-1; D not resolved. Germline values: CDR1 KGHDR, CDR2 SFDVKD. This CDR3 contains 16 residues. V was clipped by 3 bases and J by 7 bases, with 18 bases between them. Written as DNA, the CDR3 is TGTGCCACCAGTGATCCTCTCGCGGAGAGCTCGAATGAGCAGTTCTTC. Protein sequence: CATSDPLAESSNEQFF.